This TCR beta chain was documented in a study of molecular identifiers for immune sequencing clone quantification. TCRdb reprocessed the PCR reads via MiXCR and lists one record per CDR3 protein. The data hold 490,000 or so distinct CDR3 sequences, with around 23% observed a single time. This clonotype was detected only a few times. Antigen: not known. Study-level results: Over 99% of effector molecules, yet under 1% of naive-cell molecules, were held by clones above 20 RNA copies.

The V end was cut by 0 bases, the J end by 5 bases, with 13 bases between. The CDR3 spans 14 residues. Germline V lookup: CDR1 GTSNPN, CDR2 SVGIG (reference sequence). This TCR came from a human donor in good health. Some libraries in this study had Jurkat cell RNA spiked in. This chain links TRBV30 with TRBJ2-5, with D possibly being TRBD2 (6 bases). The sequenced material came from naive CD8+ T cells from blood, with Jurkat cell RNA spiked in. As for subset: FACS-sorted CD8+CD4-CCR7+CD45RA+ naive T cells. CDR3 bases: TGTGCCTGGAGTGTAGGGGCACGGGGGGAGACCCAGTACTTC. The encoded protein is CAWSVGARGETQYF.